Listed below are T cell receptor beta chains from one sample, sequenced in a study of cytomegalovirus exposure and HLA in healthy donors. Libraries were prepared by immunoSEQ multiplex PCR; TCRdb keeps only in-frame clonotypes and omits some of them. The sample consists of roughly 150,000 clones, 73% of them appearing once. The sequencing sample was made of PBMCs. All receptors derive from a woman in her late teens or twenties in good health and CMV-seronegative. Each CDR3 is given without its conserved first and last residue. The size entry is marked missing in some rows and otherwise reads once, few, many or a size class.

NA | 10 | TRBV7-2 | ASSAGRYGYT
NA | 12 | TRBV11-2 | ASSSTSGGTEAF
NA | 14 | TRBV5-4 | ASSSSAGGPKNSQY
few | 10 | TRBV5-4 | ASSPSGAAAF
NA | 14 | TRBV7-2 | ASSPRRLAGKDTQY
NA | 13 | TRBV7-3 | ASSLTRTDDTEAF
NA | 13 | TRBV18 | ASSPRTGMTGELF
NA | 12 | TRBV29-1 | SVESAGWADTQY
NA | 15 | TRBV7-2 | ASSLDPPAGGAYEQY
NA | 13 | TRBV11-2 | ASSFTGGFTDTQY
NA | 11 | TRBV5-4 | ASSVDTNTEAF
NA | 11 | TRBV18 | ASSPGSGGELF
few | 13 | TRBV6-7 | ASSYISAVNTEAF
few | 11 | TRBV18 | ASSLGQNTEAF